The rows below give T cell receptor beta chains drawn from one sample of a study of radiotherapy plus CTLA-4 blockade in lung cancer. TCRdb's copy holds only in-frame clones and misses some; the assay was immunoSEQ multiplex PCR. The data show tens of thousands of clones, approximately 79% seen once. The sequencing used peripheral blood, collected from a patient treated with radiotherapy plus ipilimumab. All receptors come from a human donor with non-small cell lung cancer who had a complete response to radiotherapy plus ipilimumab. The CDR3 runs from the conserved cysteine through the conserved F or W.

14	TRBV10-1	TRBJ2-1	CASSDSGGLGEQFF
14	TRBV19	TRBJ1-4	CASSTGLSGEKLFF
16	TRBV6-5	TRBJ2-1	CASSSPGQKIYNEQFF
19	TRBV7-6	TRBJ2-2	CASSLKSVLAGGSTGELFF
16	TRBV30	TRBJ2-3	CAWSVAGGGGADTQYF
16	TRBV5-6	TRBJ2-7	CASSKPQAGGHLEQYF
14	TRBV27	TRBJ1-4	CASSLEGGREKLFF
9	TRBV21-1	TRBJ1-1	CASSAEAFF
13	TRBV7-2	TRBJ1-1	CASSFGGNTEAFF
15	TRBV21-1	TRBJ1-4	CASSERQTTNEKLFF
14	TRBV18	TRBJ2-3	CASSPQAGADTQYF
14	TRBV2	TRBJ1-3	CASRERGSGNTIYF
14	TRBV25-1	TRBJ1-2	CATGERTAPYGYTF
15	TRBV6-6	TRBJ2-3	CASSGLAGEVDTQYF
12	TRBV30	TRBJ2-2	CAVGRKTGELFF
14	TRBV27	TRBJ2-2	CASSPVRNTGELFF
15	TRBV4-3	TRBJ2-1	CASSHSGGAYNEQFF
16	TRBV6-1	TRBJ2-3	CASSEGDRHSTDTQYF
16	TRBV15	TRBJ2-1	CATSRDGSPYYNEQFF
16	TRBV7-2	TRBJ2-3	CASSSPGLRRTDTQYF
16	TRBV18	TRBJ1-1	CASSPESHPGGTEAFF
16	TRBV19	TRBJ2-4	CASSNPWTGDPVGQYF